This paragraph covers one TCR beta chain sequence. Its antigen remains unknown. The germline V gene has CDR1 SGDLS and CDR2 YYNGEE. The V end lost 0 bases, the J end lost 1 base, and 7 bases lay between the germline ends. The CDR3 is 14 amino acids. This specimen belongs to a study of OX40 agonist ivuxolimab in advanced cancers. Study in general: Patients got intravenous ivuxolimab at 0.01 to 10 mg/kg every 2 weeks. Therapy given before enrollment (anti-PD-1, anti-PD-L1 or anti-CTLA-4) was allowed, and 30% to 50% had some.

Generated by immunoSEQ multiplex PCR, the TCRdb table keeps only in-frame clones and is missing some. Of 60,000 or so clones listed, 90% to 95% were seen once; the top ten hold approximately 18%. Study-level points and caveats: What antigens the expanded peripheral T cells recognized was never established.

The receptor was isolated from an adult with an advanced solid tumor such as melanoma, head and neck, liver or kidney cancer. This specimen was CD4+ or CD8+ T cells sorted from blood, taken in a trial of the OX40 agonist ivuxolimab. The V gene is TRBV9, the J gene TRBJ1-1; perhaps TRBD1 as D (5 bases). CDR3 DNA: TGTGCCAGCAGCGTAGCGGGGGAGAACACTGAAGCTTTCTTT. It codes for CASSVAGENTEAFF. The full variable domain, its missing parts supplied by reference TRBV9 and TRBJ1-1, is DSGVTQTPKHLITATGQRVTLRCSPRSGDLSVYWYQQSLDQGLQFLIQYYNGEERAKGNILERFSAQQFPDLHSELNLSSLELGDSALYFCASSVAGENTEAFFGQGTRLTVV.